The 11 T cell receptor beta chains below come from one sample, sequenced in a study of blood T cell repertoires in COVID-19 (dated by TCRdb to between 2020 and 2021). Library prep was done by the immunoSEQ multiplex PCR assay. TCRdb carries this immuneACCESS record with in-frame sequences only. Its versions omit some clonotypes, under half of them owing to an unresolved V gene in the studies checked, with the rest unexplained. Across this sample there are more than 200,000 clones, with about 80% seen only once. The ten largest make up about 4.4% of the sample. Sequencing was carried out using peripheral blood. These receptors were taken from a man in his fifties with active or convalescent COVID-19.

The chain has TRBV4-2 and TRBJ1-3, with TRBD1 as a possible D gene (5 bases). CDR1 is LGHNA, CDR2 YNFKEQ, per germline. The length of the CDR3 is 15 residues. V was cut by 0 bases and J by 4 bases, with 10 bases left in between. CDR3 sequence reads: CASSQDMGGGNTIYF. The CDR3 DNA sequence: TGTGCCAGCAGCCAAGATATGGGGGGGGGAAACACCATATATTTT.

The gene calls are TRBV6-1 and TRBJ1-2; the D is unclear. V was clipped by 6 bases and J by 2 bases, with 10 bases between them. This CDR3 comprises 13 residues. Germline CDR1 MNHNS, CDR2 SASEGT. Here the CDR3 DNA reads TGTGCCAGCAGCCTGGGCCAGAACTATGGCTACACCTTC. Residues: CASSLGQNYGYTF.

The chain recombines TRBV30 with TRBJ2-5, with 13 positions matching TRBD2. The CDR3 runs to 16 residues. Germline loops: CDR1 GTSNPN, CDR2 SVGIG (reference sequence). The trim removed 2 bases at V and 3 bases at J, leaving 6 bases unmatched. The CDR3 bases are TGTGCCTGGAGTCGCGGACTAGCGGGGGTTGAAGAGACCCAGTACTTC. Translation gives CAWSRGLAGVEETQYF.

The chain links TRBV2 to TRBJ1-2; D is undetermined. Germline V gives CDR1 SNHLY, CDR2 FYNNEI. Trimming cost V 3 bases and J 4 bases, with 9 bases left between them. The CDR3 length is 13 residues. CDR3: CASSDRVGYGYTF. CDR3 nucleotides: TGTGCCAGCAGTGACCGAGTTGGCTATGGCTACACCTTC.

Here the CDR3 reads CASSGGQGDYGYTF. In DNA, the CDR3 is TGTGCCAGCAGCGGGGGACAGGGAGACTATGGCTACACCTTC. The chain joins TRBV9 to TRBJ1-2, with 9 nucleotides matching TRBD1. CDR1 and CDR2 from the germline V gene are SGDLS and YYNGEE. V shed 3 bases and J 3 bases; nucleotides not matched to a gene: 3. The CDR3 covers 14 residues. Full variable domain (missing parts from reference TRBV9 and TRBJ1-2): DSGVTQTPKHLITATGQRVTLRCSPRSGDLSVYWYQQSLDQGLQFLIQYYNGEERAKGNILERFSAQQFPDLHSELNLSSLELGDSALYFCASSGGQGDYGYTFGSGTRLTVV.

This chain uses TRBV5-1 with TRBJ2-4, with D maybe TRBD2 (6 bases). The V end was cut by 4 bases, the J end by 7 bases, with 12 bases between. This CDR3 has 13 amino acids. Germline CDR1 and CDR2: SGHRS and YFSETQ. CDR3 residues: CASSVGDLNIQYF. CDR3 bases: TGCGCCAGCAGCGTCGGGGACTTGAACATTCAGTACTTC.

The chain employs TRBV28 and TRBJ1-5; D might be TRBD1 (5 bases). Looked up from germline, CDR1 is MDHEN and CDR2 is SYDVKM. The length of the CDR3 is 14 residues. Trimming shortened V by 2 bases and J by 4 bases, and 9 bases separated the two germline ends. CDR3 amino acids: CASSLASGNQPQHF. The CDR3, as DNA: TGTGCCAGCAGTTTAGCCTCAGGGAATCAGCCCCAGCATTTT.

In this sample, this clone turned up once. V is TRBV18 and J is TRBJ1-1; 9 nucleotides agree with TRBD1. This CDR3 has 16 residues. J gave up 5 bases and V 2 bases, and 9 bases lay outside the gene matches. Germline V lookup: CDR1 KGHSH, CDR2 LQKENI. The CDR3 region has the DNA TGTGCCAGCTCACCAGAGCTACAGGGGGCCGGAACTGAAGCTTTCTTT. Translated, it gives CASSPELQGAGTEAFF.

The J gene is TRBJ1-1, the V gene TRBV14; D is unresolved. Germline V gene sequence: CDR1 SGHDN, CDR2 FVKESK. Deletions cut 4 bases from V and 4 bases from J, with 13 bases between. The CDR3 has 14 residues. This CDR3 reads CASSPLRGGTEAFF. The CDR3 bases are TGTGCCAGCAGCCCCTTACGGGGAGGCACTGAAGCTTTCTTT.

For the CDR3, the DNA is TGCAGTGCTAGTCGACAGGACTCCTACGAGCAGTACTTC. This translates into CSASRQDSYEQYF. V is TRBV20-1 and J is TRBJ2-7, with D maybe TRBD1 (6 bases). The CDR3 covers 13 residues. Germline V lookup: CDR1 DFQATT, CDR2 SNEGSKA (reference sequence). Trimming stripped 3 bases from V and 0 bases from J, with 9 bases between.

The table lists this clone with a few counts. V and J are TRBV3-1 (or the pseudogene TRBV3-2) and TRBJ1-1; D remains unclear. Germline-derived CDR1 and CDR2 are LGHDT and YNNKEL (reference sequence). CDR3 length equals 14 residues. The germline V and J ends were trimmed by 1 base and 4 bases, with 10 bases remaining between them. As DNA, the CDR3 is TGTGCCAGCAGCCAAGGAGGGTGGATCACTGAAGCTTTCTTT. This gives the protein CASSQGGWITEAFF.